The 23 T cell receptor beta chains presented below share a single source sample, sequenced in a study of regulatory T cells in long-lasting Graves disease. iRepertoire HTBI primers and Arm-PCR of CDR3 regions built TCR beta libraries. TCRdb reprocessed the multiplex PCR reads with MiXCR, giving one entry per CDR3 protein. Among about 470,000 distinct CDR3 sequences listed, 20% to 25% were seen once. This sample's time point: persistent/refractory GD, antithyroid drugs over 5 years with positive TRAb. Scientists built the TCR library using RNA that was extracted from PBMCs. This specimen consisted of peripheral blood mononuclear cells (PBMCs), obtained when the disease was refractory, from a patient treated with antithyroid drugs. The receptor source for this set is a female donor with Graves disease.

The CDR3 sequence: CASGRLGIDEQYF. CDR3 nucleotide sequence: TGTGCCAGCGGACGGTTAGGGATCGACGAGCAGTACTTC. The chain couples TRBV6-1 to TRBJ2-7; D unclear. Germline V gives CDR1 MNHNS, CDR2 SASEGT. There are 13 residues in the CDR3. With 8 bases removed from V and 5 bases from J, the gap between germline ends came to 16 bases.

The CDR3 DNA reads TGTGCCAGCAGTTACTCAGCGGGACTAGCGGCCTACAATGAGCAGTTCTTC. Translation: CASSYSAGLAAYNEQFF. This chain uses TRBV6-9 with TRBJ2-1; TRBD2 aligns across 11 bases. The trim removed 3 bases at V and 2 bases at J, leaving 6 bases unmatched. The CDR3 consists of 17 residues. CDR1 is MNHGY and CDR2 is SVAAGI in the germline V gene.

In its sample, this clonotype was seen many times. The V gene is TRBV27, the J gene TRBJ1-2, with a possible D match to TRBD1 (6 bases). CDR3 length: 16 residues. Germline CDR1 MNHEY, CDR2 SMNVEV (reference sequence). V gave up 5 bases and J gave up 7 bases, with 23 bases separating them. This CDR3 is CASSGNRDTLWSGYTF. CDR3 DNA: TGTGCCAGCAGTGGAAACCGGGACACCCTTTGGAGTGGCTACACCTTC.

Remarks on this clonotype: Just one base apart from a much larger clone, this may be a read error. The V call is TRBV27, the J call TRBJ1-6, with D perhaps TRBD1 (5 bases). CDR3 size: 17 residues. In germline, CDR1 is MNHEY, CDR2 SMNVEV (reference sequence). Between the trimmed V and J ends, which lost 0 bases and 8 bases, there was a span of 17 bases. The CDR3 DNA reads as TGTGCCAGCAGTTTATCCGGTCTGACAGACGATGATTCACCCCTCCACTTT. Encoded protein: CASSLSGLTDDDSPLHF.

As for this clonotype: This may be a read error, as it is one base from a much larger clone. This chain connects TRBV15 to TRBJ2-5, with 8 bases fitting TRBD2. The CDR3 runs 16 residues. Germline values: CDR1 LNHNV, CDR2 YYDKDF (reference sequence). V trimming: 1 base; J trimming: 6 bases; junction bases outside the gene matches: 10. For the CDR3, the DNA is TGTGCCACCAGCAGAGCCCCTGGGGTAGCGGGAAAGACCCAGTACTTC. Translating it yields CATSRAPGVAGKTQYF. Looking up the rest from reference TRBV15 and TRBJ2-5 gives the full variable domain: DAMVIQNPRYQVTQFGKPVTLSCSQTLNHNVMYWYQQKSSQAPKLLFHYYDKDFNNEADTPDNFQSRRPNTSFCFLDIRSPGLGDTAMYLCATSRAPGVAGKTQYFGPGTRLLVL.

This clonotype was detected ten times or more. The gene calls are TRBV20-1 and TRBJ1-5; D is unclear. CDR1 is DFQATT, CDR2 SNEGSKA, per germline (reference sequence). Trimming took off 3 bases at V and 9 bases at J, with 15 bases between the two ends. CDR3 length: 13 residues. The chain's CDR3 is CSARTRETGPQHF. CDR3 sequence (DNA): TGCAGTGCTAGGACCCGGGAGACTGGGCCCCAGCATTTT.

This clonotype showed up many times. The chain is built from TRBV12-3 or TRBV12-4 and TRBJ1-1; weak D call: TRBD1 (6 bases). V was shortened by 3 bases and J by 4 bases, with 12 bases between the two germline ends. The length of the CDR3 is 14 residues. The CDR3 sequence is CASSLGGGVTEAFF. In nucleotides, the CDR3 is TGTGCCAGCAGTTTGGGAGGGGGGGTCACTGAAGCTTTCTTT.

As to this clonotype: Given a much more abundant clone one base away, this may be a read error. CDR3 loop: CASSQSFGQGADAEAFF. The CDR3 nucleotides are TGTGCCAGCAGCCAAAGCTTCGGACAGGGGGCCGACGCTGAAGCTTTCTTT. The chain joins TRBV7-9 to TRBJ1-1, with 11 positions matching TRBD1. The CDR3 has 17 residues. CDR1 SEHNR and CDR2 FQNEAQ come from the germline V gene (reference sequence). Trimming at V came to 5 bases and at J to 6 bases, leaving 14 bases not matched to a gene.

The rearrangement uses TRBV5-4 and TRBJ1-6, with TRBD1 as a possible D gene (6 bases). V lost 0 bases, J lost 0 bases, and 13 bases lay in between. CDR3 length: 18 residues. Germline V CDR1 and CDR2: SGHNT, YYREEE (reference sequence). CDR3 in amino acids: CASSLGPGQSSYNSPLHF. In DNA, the CDR3 is TGTGCCAGCAGCTTGGGACCGGGACAAAGCTCCTATAATTCACCCCTCCACTTT.

The table lists this clonotype with many counts. The gene calls are TRBV7-2 and TRBJ1-4; TRBD1 aligns across 8 bases. Germline-derived CDR1 and CDR2 are SGHTA and FQGNSA. The CDR3 loop spans 15 amino acids. V dropped 1 base and J dropped 8; count of bases not matched to a gene: 6. The CDR3 protein is CASSLGTGLREKLFF. The CDR3 nucleotides are TGTGCCAGCAGCTTAGGGACAGGGCTGAGGGAAAAACTGTTTTTT.

This clonotype was recorded many times. The chain joins TRBV7-3 to TRBJ1-4, with 8 nucleotides matching TRBD1. CDR1 SGHTA and CDR2 FQGTGA come from the germline V gene. V dropped 2 bases and J dropped 8; count of bases not matched to a gene: 7. The CDR3 is 15 amino acids. The CDR3 sequence is CASSLGTGIREKLFF. CDR3 in DNA: TGTGCCAGCAGCTTAGGGACAGGAATACGGGAAAAACTGTTTTTT.

This clonotype was picked up many times. The rearrangement links TRBV28 to TRBJ2-5; D not certain. CDR1 and CDR2 (germline): MDHEN, SYDVKM. V dropped 4 bases and J dropped 4 bases, with 10 bases sitting between them. CDR3 length: 13 residues. This CDR3 is CASSSRIPETQYF. CDR3 bases: TGTGCCAGCAGTTCGAGGATCCCAGAGACCCAGTACTTC.

This clonotype was found a few times. V gene TRBV25-1 combines with J gene TRBJ1-1; D ambiguous. Trimming took off 4 bases at V and 0 bases at J, with 18 bases between the two ends. CDR1 and CDR2 (germline): MGHDK, SYGVNS. The CDR3 extends over 17 amino acids. The CDR3 coding sequence is TGTGCCAGCAGTGCGGGCAGAAACATTAAAATGAACACTGAAGCTTTCTTT. It yields the protein CASSAGRNIKMNTEAFF.

To note about this clonotype: This may come from a read error, since a much larger clone is one base off. V gene TRBV2 combines with J gene TRBJ2-7; 9 nucleotides align to TRBD1. This CDR3 is built from 13 residues. V lost 6 bases and J lost 5; bases outside the gene matches: 5. In germline, CDR1 is SNHLY, CDR2 FYNNEI. The CDR3 loop is CASRRTGAHEQYF. In DNA form, the CDR3 reads TGTGCCAGCAGAAGGACAGGGGCCCACGAGCAGTACTTC. The whole variable domain, remainder taken from reference TRBV2 and TRBJ2-7, is EPEVTQTPSHQVTQMGQEVILRCVPISNHLYFYWYRQILGQKVEFLVSFYNNEISEKSEIFDDQFSVERPDGSNFTLKIRSTKLEDSAMYFCASRRTGAHEQYFGPGTRLTVT.

The chain carries TRBV28 and TRBJ1-5; perhaps TRBD1 as D (5 bases). This CDR3 comprises 15 residues. The germline V gene encodes CDR1 MDHEN and CDR2 SYDVKM. With 1 base removed from V and 1 base from J, the gap between germline ends came to 8 bases. In DNA form, the CDR3 reads TGTGCCAGCAGTTTATATTGGGGCAGCAATCAGCCCCAGCATTTT. It codes for CASSLYWGSNQPQHF. Full variable domain (remainder filled in from reference TRBV28 and TRBJ1-5): DVKVTQSSRYLVKRTGEKVFLECVQDMDHENMFWYRQDPGLGLRLIYFSYDVKMKEKGDIPEGYSVSREKKERFSLILESASTNQTSMYLCASSLYWGSNQPQHFGDGTRLSIL.

This clonotype was seen a handful of times. The rearrangement links TRBV15 to TRBJ2-7, with 7 nucleotides matching TRBD2. This CDR3 contains 12 residues. Germline V lookup: CDR1 LNHNV, CDR2 YYDKDF (reference sequence). Unmatched junction bases numbered 5, after V lost 5 bases and J lost 7 bases. CDR3 sequence: CATSFGGEEQYF. The CDR3, as DNA: TGTGCCACCAGCTTTGGGGGGGAGGAGCAGTACTTC.

As concerns this clonotype: Since a much larger clone is just one base distant, this may be a read error. The chain links TRBV28 to TRBJ1-3; tentatively, D is TRBD1 (6 bases). The CDR3 consists of 16 residues. Between the trimmed V and J ends, which lost 4 bases and 4 bases, there was a span of 17 bases. The V gene's germline CDR1 is MDHEN and CDR2 SYDVKM. The CDR3 bases are TGTGCCAGCAGTTCGGACAGTGAGGTCGGAGGAAACACCATATATTTT. Amino acids: CASSSDSEVGGNTIYF.

There are many counts of this clonotype. The rearrangement joins TRBV2 to TRBJ1-5; no clear D. With 0 bases removed from V and 7 bases from J, the gap between germline ends came to 13 bases. Germline lookup yields CDR1 SNHLY and CDR2 FYNNEI. The CDR3 loop spans 15 amino acids. In DNA form, the CDR3 reads TGTGCCAGCAGTGAAGCGCTGGCGGGCGGGCAGCCCCAGCATTTT. Translation gives CASSEALAGGQPQHF.

This clonotype was recorded a few times. The chain employs TRBV15 and TRBJ2-7, with TRBD1 as a possible D gene (6 bases). The germline gives CDR1 LNHNV, CDR2 YYDKDF (reference sequence). The length of the CDR3 is 15 residues. V was shortened by 3 bases and J by 7 bases, with 19 bases between the two germline ends. CDR3 loop: CATSRTRDNEGEQYF. CDR3 DNA sequence: TGTGCCACCAGCAGGACCCGGGACAATGAGGGGGAGCAGTACTTC.

Ten or more counts support this clonotype. DNA of the CDR3: TGTGCCACCAGCAGAAGAGGAAGTCAGCCCCAGCATTTT. This encodes CATSRRGSQPQHF. V usage is TRBV15 and J usage is TRBJ1-5, with unresolved D. In germline, CDR1 is LNHNV, CDR2 YYDKDF (reference sequence). This CDR3 has 13 amino acids. Trimming pared 2 bases from V and 6 bases from J, leaving 8 bases between.

In this sample, this clonotype turned up many times. The chain uses TRBV6-1 and TRBJ1-1; maybe TRBD1 (5 bases). In germline, CDR1 is MNHNS, CDR2 SASEGT. The CDR3 totals 16 residues. The V end lost 4 bases, the J end lost 0 bases, and 15 bases lay between the germline ends. CDR3 residues: CASSVLRGAMNTEAFF. The CDR3 region has the DNA TGTGCCAGCAGTGTCCTCCGAGGGGCTATGAACACTGAAGCTTTCTTT.

Of note for this clonotype: This may stem from a read error, because a much larger clone lies one nucleotide away. V usage is TRBV6-2 or TRBV6-3 and J usage is TRBJ1-2; D possibly corresponds to TRBD1 (6 bases). CDR1 MNHEY and CDR2 SVGEGT come from the germline V gene. V lost 5 bases, J lost 10 bases, and 23 bases lay in between. CDR3 length: 15 residues. In DNA form, the CDR3 reads TGTGCCAGCAGTCCCGGACCAGGGGATACAGCTGACTACACCTTC. Its translation: CASSPGPGDTADYTF.

The chain has TRBV19 and TRBJ2-5, with D hard to call. This CDR3 comprises 12 residues. From germline, CDR1 is LNHDA and CDR2 SQIVND (reference sequence). The V gene lost 7 bases and the J gene lost 3 bases, with 9 bases spanning the gap. The CDR3, as DNA: TGTGCCAGTACGTCAGAAAAAGAGACCCAGTACTTC. It specifies CASTSEKETQYF.